This entry is about one TCR beta chain. Produced via immunoSEQ multiplex PCR; TCRdb's table is partial and in-frame only. The data contain more than 150,000 clones, about 77% of them singletons. Germline V lookup: CDR1 SNHLY, CDR2 FYNNEI. The ends lost 9 bases at V and 7 bases at J; junction bases unmatched: 5. This CDR3 contains 13 residues. The data stem from a study of blood T cell repertoires in COVID-19. The sample consisted of peripheral blood. This sequence originates from a woman older than 75 with active or convalescent COVID-19. This chain joins TRBV2 and TRBJ1-6, with TRBD1 identical over 8 bases. CDR3 residues: CASKTGANSPLHF. The CDR3 DNA sequence: TGTGCCAGTAAGACAGGGGCGAATTCACCCCTCCACTTT. The full variable domain, completed using reference TRBV2 and TRBJ1-6, is EPEVTQTPSHQVTQMGQEVILRCVPISNHLYFYWYRQILGQKVEFLVSFYNNEISEKSEIFDDQFSVERPDGSNFTLKIRSTKLEDSAMYFCASKTGANSPLHFGNGTRLTVT.